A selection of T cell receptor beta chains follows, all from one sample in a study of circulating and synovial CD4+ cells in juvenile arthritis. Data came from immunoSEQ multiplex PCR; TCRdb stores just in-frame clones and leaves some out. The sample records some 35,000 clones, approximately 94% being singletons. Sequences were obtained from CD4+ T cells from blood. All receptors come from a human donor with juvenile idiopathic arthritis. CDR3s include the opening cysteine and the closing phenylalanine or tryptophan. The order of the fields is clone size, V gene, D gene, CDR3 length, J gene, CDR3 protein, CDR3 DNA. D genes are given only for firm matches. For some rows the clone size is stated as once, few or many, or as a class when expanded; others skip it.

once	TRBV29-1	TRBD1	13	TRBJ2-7	CSVVETGAYEQYF	TGCAGCGTTGTAGAGACAGGGGCGTACGAGCAGTACTTC
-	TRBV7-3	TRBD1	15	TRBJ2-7	CASSRTGTGYSEQYF	TGTGCCAGCAGCCGAACCGGGACAGGGTATTCCGAGCAGTACTTC
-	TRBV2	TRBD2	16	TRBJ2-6	CASSEGGRAGANVLTF	TGTGCCAGCAGTGAAGGAGGGAGGGCTGGGGCCAACGTCCTGACTTTC
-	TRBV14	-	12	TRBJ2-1	CASSYVGGGRFF	TGTGCCAGCAGCTATGTCGGAGGGGGCCGCTTCTTC
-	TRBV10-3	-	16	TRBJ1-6	CAISESAGDYNSPLHF	TGTGCCATCAGTGAGTCGGCAGGGGATTATAATTCACCCCTCCACTTT
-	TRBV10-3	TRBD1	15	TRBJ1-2	CAISTRLTGDYGYTF	TGTGCCATCAGTACCCGTTTGACAGGGGACTATGGCTACACCTTC
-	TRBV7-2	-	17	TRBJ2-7	CASSLRVRAGQNYEQYF	TGTGCCAGCAGCTTAAGGGTCAGGGCGGGACAGAACTACGAGCAGTACTTC
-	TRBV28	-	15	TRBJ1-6	CASWRRSSYNSPLHF	TGTGCCAGCTGGAGGAGAAGCTCCTATAATTCACCCCTCCACTTT
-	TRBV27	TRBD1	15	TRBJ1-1	CASSPDRARNTEAFF	TGTGCCAGCAGTCCCGACAGGGCTCGGAATACTGAAGCTTTCTTT
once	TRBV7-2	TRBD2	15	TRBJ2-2	CASSLTSGGIGELFF	TGTGCCAGCAGCTTGACTAGCGGGGGGATCGGGGAGCTGTTTTTT
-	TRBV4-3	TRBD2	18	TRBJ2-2	CASSQDTKRGRWTGELFF	TGCGCCAGCAGCCAAGATACCAAGCGGGGGCGATGGACCGGGGAGCTGTTTTTT
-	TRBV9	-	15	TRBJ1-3	CASSAGSIAGNTIYF	TGTGCCAGCAGCGCAGGATCCATAGCGGGAAACACCATATATTTT
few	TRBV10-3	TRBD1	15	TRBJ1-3	CAIVNTRDRRNTIYF	TGTGCCATAGTGAATACGCGGGACAGGAGAAACACCATATATTTT
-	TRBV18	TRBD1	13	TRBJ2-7	CASSLGQGNEQYF	TGTGCCAGCTCGCTAGGACAGGGTAACGAGCAGTACTTC
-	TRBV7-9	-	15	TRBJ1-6	CASSLGSSANSPLHF	TGTGCCAGCAGCTTAGGGTCCAGCGCCAATTCACCCCTCCACTTT
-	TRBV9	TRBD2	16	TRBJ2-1	CASSVEAGGQFNEQFF	TGTGCCAGCAGCGTAGAGGCGGGGGGCCAATTCAATGAGCAGTTCTTC
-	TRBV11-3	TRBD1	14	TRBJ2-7	CASSLGQGSGEQYF	TGTGCCAGCAGCTTGGGACAGGGATCGGGGGAGCAGTACTTC
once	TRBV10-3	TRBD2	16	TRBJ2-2	CAISASGTSATGELFF	TGTGCCATCAGTGCAAGCGGGACTAGCGCCACCGGGGAGCTGTTTTTT
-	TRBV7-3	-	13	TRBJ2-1	CASSLTGYNEQFF	TGTGCCAGCAGCTTGACAGGATACAATGAGCAGTTCTTC
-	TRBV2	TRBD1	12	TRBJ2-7	CASSPGGERQYF	TGTGCCAGCAGCCCAGGGGGCGAACGGCAGTACTTC
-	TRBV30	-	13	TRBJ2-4	CACEGIAKNIQYF	TGTGCCTGTGAGGGAATAGCCAAAAACATTCAGTACTTC
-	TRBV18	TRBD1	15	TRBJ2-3	CASSPTGGLTDTQYF	TGTGCCAGCTCACCGACAGGGGGACTCACAGATACGCAGTATTTT
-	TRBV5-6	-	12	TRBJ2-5	CASSFKLETQYF	TGTGCCAGCAGCTTCAAACTAGAGACCCAGTACTTC
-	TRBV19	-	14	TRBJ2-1	CASSTHGENNEQFF	TGTGCCAGTAGTACCCACGGAGAAAACAATGAGCAGTTCTTC
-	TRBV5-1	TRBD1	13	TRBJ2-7	CASSFRDSYEQYF	TGCGCCAGCAGCTTCAGGGACAGCTACGAGCAGTACTTC
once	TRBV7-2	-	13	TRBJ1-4	CASSFFQEGKLFF	TGTGCCAGCAGCTTTTTTCAGGAGGGAAAACTGTTTTTT
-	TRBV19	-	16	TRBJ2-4	CASSMKRRSTKNIQYF	TGTGCCAGTAGTATGAAGAGGAGGTCAACCAAAAACATTCAGTACTTC
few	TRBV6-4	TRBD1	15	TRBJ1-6	CASSDAVGGNSPLHF	TGTGCCAGCAGTGACGCGGTAGGGGGCAATTCACCCCTCCACTTT
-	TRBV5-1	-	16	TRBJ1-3	CASSLGQGKAGNTIYF	TGCGCCAGCAGCTTGGGGCAGGGAAAGGCTGGAAACACCATATATTTT
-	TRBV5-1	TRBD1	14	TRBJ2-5	CASSYSGGLETQYF	TGCGCCAGCAGCTACTCAGGGGGCCTCGAGACCCAGTACTTC
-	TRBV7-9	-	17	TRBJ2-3	CASRVPRYRFNTDTQYF	TGTGCCAGCAGGGTCCCCCGTTACAGGTTCAACACAGATACGCAGTATTTT
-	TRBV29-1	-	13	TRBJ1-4	CSVEQGSNEKLFF	TGCAGCGTTGAACAGGGGTCTAATGAAAAACTGTTTTTT
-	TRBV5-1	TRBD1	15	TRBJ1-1	CASSPRDRGAPEAFF	TGCGCCAGCAGTCCAAGGGACAGGGGAGCCCCTGAAGCTTTCTTT
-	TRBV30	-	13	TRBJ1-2	CAWSVTGKFGYTF	TGTGCCTGGAGTGTAACAGGGAAATTTGGCTACACCTTC
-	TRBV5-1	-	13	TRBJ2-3	CASSWDNTDTQYF	TGCGCCAGCAGTTGGGACAACACAGATACGCAGTATTTT
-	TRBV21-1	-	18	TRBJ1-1	CASSPHVRDRGKGTEAFF	TGTGCCAGCAGCCCCCATGTCCGGGACAGGGGGAAGGGGACTGAAGCTTTCTTT
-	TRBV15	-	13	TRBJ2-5	CATSRDPQETQYF	TGTGCCACCAGCAGAGATCCTCAAGAGACCCAGTACTTC
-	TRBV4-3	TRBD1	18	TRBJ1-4	CASSQGGTAFPTNEKLFF	TGCGCCAGCAGCCAAGGGGGGACAGCCTTCCCAACTAATGAAAAACTGTTTTTT
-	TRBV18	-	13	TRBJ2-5	CASSPRQQETQYF	TGTGCCAGCTCACCACGACAGCAAGAGACCCAGTACTTC
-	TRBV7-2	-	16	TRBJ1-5	CASSLVSGVSNQPQHF	TGTGCCAGCAGCTTAGTGTCCGGGGTTAGCAATCAGCCCCAGCATTTT
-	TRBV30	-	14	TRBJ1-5	CAWSVGLPNQPQHF	TGTGCCTGGAGTGTCGGACTGCCGAATCAGCCCCAGCATTTT
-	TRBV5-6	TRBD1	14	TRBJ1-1	CASSLGAGGTEAFF	TGTGCCAGCAGCTTGGGGGCAGGGGGCACTGAAGCTTTCTTT
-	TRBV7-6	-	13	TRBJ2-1	CASSFQVPGEQFF	TGTGCCAGCAGCTTCCAAGTCCCGGGTGAGCAGTTCTTC
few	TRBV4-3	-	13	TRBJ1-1	CASSQVSTTEAFF	TGCGCCAGCAGCCAAGTTTCCACAACTGAAGCTTTCTTT
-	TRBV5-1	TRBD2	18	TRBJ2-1	CASSPQGLAGQSYNEQFF	TGCGCCAGCAGCCCCCAGGGACTAGCGGGGCAATCCTACAATGAGCAGTTCTTC
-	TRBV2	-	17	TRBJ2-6	CASSDVPQGAGANVLTF	TGTGCCAGCAGTGATGTCCCCCAGGGTGCTGGGGCCAACGTCCTGACTTTC